This passage covers 25 T cell receptor beta chains from one sample sequenced in a study of CD8 T cells in ankylosing spondylitis. Their antigens are not known. Study-level findings and limits: What seemed typical of ankylosing spondylitis blood was a TCR beta motif built from about 8 highly homologous variants.

Each CDR3 protein gets one entry after TCRdb re-called the 5' RACE reads with MiXCR. Of some 840,000 distinct CDR3 sequences in the sample, about 11% were seen once. The source material was blood, either unsorted or a sorted T cell fraction (not recorded which). The origin of the receptors is a male donor with ankylosing spondylitis.

V gene TRBV20-1 combines with J gene TRBJ2-7, with D possibly TRBD1 on 6 matching bases. Germline loops: CDR1 DFQATT, CDR2 SNEGSKA (reference sequence). The V and J ends lost 6 bases and 3 bases respectively, with 12 bases between them. This CDR3 region has 12 residues. CDR3 in amino acids: CSANDRIYEQYF. The DNA for the CDR3 is TGCAGTGCCAACGACAGGATCTACGAGCAGTACTTC.

The sample holds many counts of this clonotype. The chain recombines TRBV7-2 with TRBJ2-7, with D possibly being TRBD1 (6 bases). There are 14 residues in the CDR3. V lost 1 base, J lost 3 bases, and 10 bases lay in between. Germline-derived CDR1 and CDR2 are SGHTA and FQGNSA. The CDR3 DNA sequence: TGTGCCAGCAGCTTAGGGGGACAACTCTACGAGCAGTACTTC. Translated: CASSLGGQLYEQYF.

This clonotype has ten or more counts. V gene TRBV20-1 combines with J gene TRBJ2-1; maybe TRBD2 (6 bases). Trimming shortened V by 1 base and J by 8 bases, and 12 bases separated the two germline ends. This CDR3 has 13 amino acids. Germline lookup yields CDR1 DFQATT and CDR2 SNEGSKA (reference sequence). The CDR3, as DNA: TGCAGTGCTAGAGGGGACTCCCTAGATGAGCAGTTCTTC. Its protein product is CSARGDSLDEQFF.

The V gene is TRBV20-1, the J gene TRBJ1-5; D unclear. This CDR3 spans 15 amino acids. V shed 0 bases and J shed 9 bases, with 18 bases lying between them. Germline CDR1 DFQATT, CDR2 SNEGSKA (reference sequence). The CDR3 DNA sequence: TGCAGTGCTAGAGACGCGCCCGTCACGGGGAGGCCCCAGCATTTT. Amino acid sequence: CSARDAPVTGRPQHF.

This chain joins TRBV7-9 and TRBJ2-1; D remains unclear. The CDR3 spans 13 residues. V gave up 2 bases and J gave up 10 bases, with 12 bases separating them. CDR1 is SEHNR, CDR2 FQNEAQ, per germline (reference sequence). The CDR3 DNA is TGTGCCAGCAGCTTATATCGGCAAGCGGAGCAGTTCTTC. Its translation: CASSLYRQAEQFF.

This clonotype was seen a handful of times. This chain links TRBV6-4 with TRBJ1-2; D unresolved. CDR1 is MRHNA, CDR2 SNTAGT, per germline. CDR3 size: 14 residues. Trimming left V 5 bases short and J 4 bases short, with 14 bases between. The CDR3 sequence is CASSFGPVPYGYTF. In nucleotides, the CDR3 is TGTGCCAGCAGTTTTGGACCCGTTCCCTATGGCTACACCTTC.

Many counts were recorded for this clonotype. The chain links TRBV29-1 to TRBJ1-1; a weak D match, TRBD1 (6 bases). The CDR3 is 12 amino acids. V dropped 8 bases and J dropped 4 bases, with 14 bases sitting between them. CDR1 is SQVTM and CDR2 is ANQGSEA in the germline V gene. CDR3 nucleotides: TGCAGCTCCCGAGGGGGAGGCACTGAAGCTTTCTTT. The encoded protein is CSSRGGGTEAFF.

The rearrangement joins TRBV5-5 to TRBJ2-5; tentatively, D is TRBD2 (5 bases). The CDR3 loop spans 15 amino acids. V shed 4 bases and J shed 1 base, with 14 bases lying between them. Germline loops: CDR1 SGHKS, CDR2 YYEKEE (reference sequence). The CDR3 DNA is TGTGCCAGCAGCCCCCGAGTACGGGGCCAAGAGACCCAGTACTTC. It translates to CASSPRVRGQETQYF.

V is TRBV2 and J is TRBJ2-7; the match to TRBD1 covers 7 bases. Germline trimming cut 3 bases from V and 5 bases from J; bases unmatched to any gene: 10. The CDR3 is made up of 15 amino acids. Germline CDR1 and CDR2: SNHLY and FYNNEI. In DNA form, the CDR3 reads TGTGCCAGCAGTGAGAGACAGGGTAGTTACCACGAGCAGTACTTC. Translation: CASSERQGSYHEQYF.

In its sample, this clonotype was seen a few times. The chain recombines TRBV11-2 with TRBJ1-1; 8 nucleotides match TRBD1. J gave up 13 bases and V 3 bases, and 7 bases lay outside the gene matches. This CDR3 is built from 12 residues. Per the germline V gene, CDR1 is SGHAT and CDR2 is FQNNGV. CDR3 DNA sequence: TGTGCCAGCAGCTTTCAGATACAGGGGGTTTTCTTT. Its protein product is CASSFQIQGVFF. The whole variable domain, filled in from reference TRBV11-2 and TRBJ1-1, reads EAGVAQSPRYKIIEKRQSVAFWCNPISGHATLYWYQQILGQGPKLLIQFQNNGVVDDSQLPKDRFSAERLKGVDSTLKIQPAKLEDSAVYLCASSFQIQGVFFGQGTRLTVV.

In this sample, this clonotype turned up a few times. J is TRBJ1-2 and V is TRBV6-2 or TRBV6-3; 7 bases fit TRBD1. CDR1 and CDR2 from the germline V gene are MNHEY and SVGEGT. J was trimmed by 4 bases and V by 6 bases; bases with no gene match: 8. The CDR3 has 14 amino acids. In DNA form, the CDR3 reads TGTGCCAGCAGCAGACTCGACAGGGTCTATGGCTACACCTTC. It specifies CASSRLDRVYGYTF.

The table lists this clonotype with many counts. The chain recombines TRBV29-1 with TRBJ2-3; 9 nucleotides line up with TRBD1. The CDR3 sequence is 14 residues long. CDR1 is SQVTM and CDR2 is ANQGSEA in the germline V gene. The V gene end was trimmed by 3 bases and the J gene end by 2 bases; junction bases not matched to a gene: 3. In DNA form, the CDR3 reads TGCAGCGTTGACTGGGACAGGGCCACAGATACGCAGTATTTT. It codes for CSVDWDRATDTQYF.

This clonotype was observed a handful of times. This sequence joins TRBV24-1 and TRBJ2-2; D uncertain. The germline gives CDR1 KGHDR, CDR2 SFDVKD. Trimming left V 7 bases short and J 2 bases short, with 10 bases between. The CDR3 has 14 residues. CDR3 protein: CATSPERNTGELFF. The CDR3, as DNA: TGTGCCACCAGCCCGGAGCGAAACACCGGGGAGCTGTTTTTT.

The gene calls are TRBV27 and TRBJ2-2; the D is unclear. Germline V lookup: CDR1 MNHEY, CDR2 SMNVEV (reference sequence). V lost 6 bases and J lost 7, with 6 bases in between. The CDR3 spans 11 residues. The CDR3 region is CASRAFGELFF. CDR3 in DNA: TGTGCCAGCAGGGCCTTCGGGGAGCTGTTTTTT.

This rearrangement joins TRBV27 to TRBJ2-1; D remains ambiguous. CDR1 MNHEY and CDR2 SMNVEV come from the germline V gene (reference sequence). Trimming shortened V by 3 bases and J by 0 bases, and 12 bases separated the two germline ends. This CDR3 is built from 16 residues. The CDR3 sequence: CASSFYDTSSYNEQFF. DNA of the CDR3: TGTGCCAGCAGTTTTTACGACACAAGCTCCTACAATGAGCAGTTCTTC.

This rearrangement joins TRBV4-3 to TRBJ2-1; D uncertain. CDR1 is LGHNA, CDR2 YSLEER, per germline. The CDR3 consists of 15 residues. The germline V and J ends were trimmed by 2 bases and 2 bases, with 10 bases remaining between them. For the CDR3, the DNA is TGCGCCAGCAGCCAATCCGACAACACCTACAATGAGCAGTTCTTC. Residues: CASSQSDNTYNEQFF.

This clonotype turned up a few times. The chain combines TRBV9 with TRBJ1-2, with D uncertain. The CDR3 extends over 14 amino acids. CDR1 and CDR2 (germline): SGDLS, YYNGEE. The ends were cut back, 2 bases at V and 3 bases at J, with 11 bases in the middle. The CDR3 protein is CASSVGDLDYGYTF. The CDR3 region has the DNA TGTGCCAGCAGCGTGGGCGATTTAGACTATGGCTACACCTTC. The full variable domain, rest sourced from reference TRBV9 and TRBJ1-2, is DSGVTQTPKHLITATGQRVTLRCSPRSGDLSVYWYQQSLDQGLQFLIQYYNGEERAKGNILERFSAQQFPDLHSELNLSSLELGDSALYFCASSVGDLDYGYTFGSGTRLTVV.

The CDR3 spells CASSYGWGSGELFF. The CDR3 DNA reads as TGTGCCAGCAGTTACGGCTGGGGGTCCGGGGAGCTGTTTTTT. This rearrangement joins TRBV6-5 to TRBJ2-2; D possibly uses TRBD1 or TRBD2 (5 bases each). Trimming cost V 2 bases and J 6 bases, with 10 bases left between them. Germline V CDR1 and CDR2: MNHEY, SVGAGI. CDR3 length: 14 amino acids.

This clonotype has just a few counts. The CDR3 protein is CASSLWGVKETQYF. CDR3 DNA sequence: TGTGCCAGCTCTCTCTGGGGGGTGAAAGAGACCCAGTACTTC. J is TRBJ2-5 and V is TRBV5-6; possible D gene TRBD2, 6 bases. Between the trimmed V and J ends, which lost 7 bases and 3 bases, there was a span of 16 bases. Germline V lookup: CDR1 SGHDT, CDR2 YYEEEE. The CDR3 runs 14 residues.

In its sample, this clonotype was seen many times. The chain combines TRBV20-1 with TRBJ1-1; D may be TRBD1 (5 bases). The germline V gene has CDR1 DFQATT and CDR2 SNEGSKA (reference sequence). The CDR3 is 13 amino acids. V was clipped by 5 bases and J by 1 base, with 11 bases between them. CDR3 sequence reads: CSAARGENTEAFF. The CDR3 DNA reads as TGCAGTGCTGCCCGAGGGGAGAACACTGAAGCTTTCTTT.

The genes are TRBV20-1 and TRBJ2-6, with no clear D. V lost 3 bases and J lost 2, with 8 bases in between. CDR1 and CDR2 (germline): DFQATT, SNEGSKA (reference sequence). CDR3 length equals 14 residues. The CDR3 loop reads CSASRNAGANVLTF. CDR3 in DNA: TGCAGTGCTAGTAGGAACGCTGGGGCCAACGTCCTGACTTTC.

This clonotype was seen at least ten times. The chain recombines TRBV7-2 with TRBJ1-1; D gene ambiguous. Trimming removed 1 base from V and 2 bases from J, with 8 bases in between. The CDR3 runs to 14 residues. The germline V gene has CDR1 SGHTA and CDR2 FQGNSA. The CDR3 spells CASSLGRYNTEAFF. In nucleotides, the CDR3 is TGTGCCAGCAGCTTAGGGAGGTACAACACTGAAGCTTTCTTT. Variable domain in full (rest from reference TRBV7-2 and TRBJ1-1): GAGVSQSPSNKVTEKGKDVELRCDPISGHTALYWYRQSLGQGLEFLIYFQGNSAPDKSGLPSDRFSAERTGGSVSTLTIQRTQQEDSAVYLCASSLGRYNTEAFFGQGTRLTVV.

The rearrangement uses TRBV20-1 and TRBJ1-2, with a weak D call TRBD1 (5 bases). Trimming stripped 5 bases from V and 8 bases from J, with 27 bases between. In germline, CDR1 is DFQATT, CDR2 SNEGSKA (reference sequence). This CDR3 has 16 amino acids. CDR3 bases: TGCAGTGCTGGATTATTAGCGCCACGGGGGGGTCTAGGCTACACCTTC. It yields the protein CSAGLLAPRGGLGYTF.

The genes are TRBV4-3 and TRBJ2-4; 7 nucleotides line up with TRBD1. The CDR3 has 13 residues. Germline V gene sequence: CDR1 LGHNA, CDR2 YSLEER. The trim removed 0 bases at V and 12 bases at J, leaving 5 bases unmatched. CDR3: CASSQDPGQSQYF. CDR3 nucleotides: TGCGCCAGCAGCCAAGACCCGGGACAGAGTCAGTACTTC.

Of note for this clonotype: A junction boundary mismatches the germline segment, possibly from a read error. The CDR3 is CASSLAGGESQYF. The CDR3 nucleotides read TGCGCCAGCAGCTTAGCGGGGGGAGAGTCCCAGTACTTC. The rearrangement uses TRBV5-1 and TRBJ2-5; TRBD2 agrees at 9 bases. Germline CDR1 is SGHRS and CDR2 is YFSETQ. The CDR3 loop spans 13 amino acids.